Sequencing of this TCR beta chain was carried out in a study of blood T cell repertoires in COVID-19. On the study more broadly: Whether acute or convalescent, the COVID-19 samples came from the United States, Italy and Spain.

Authors' analysis steps: Using reference gene primer amplification, nucleated cell counts were estimated. Here immunoSEQ multiplex PCR was the method, and the copy in TCRdb shows in-frame clones only, minus some. V, J and clone size reflect that table, while D and trimming were determined from the DNA. The data hold about 95,000 clones, with 70% to 85% observed a single time. This CDR3 is built from 15 residues. The sequencing input was peripheral blood. J is TRBJ2-7 and V is TRBV21-1; the table gives TRBD1 as D, unverified against the DNA. TRBV21-1 is marked as a pseudogene. This TCR derives from a human donor in a cohort sampled during active COVID-19. The CDR3 loop reads CASSARQGVHYEQYF. In DNA form, the CDR3 reads TGTGCCAGCAGCGCAAGACAGGGGGTACACTACGAGCAGTACTTC.